One sample yielded the 17 T cell receptor beta chains listed below, sequenced in a study of yellow fever vaccine responses in identical twins. A single record per CDR3 protein comes from TCRdb applying MiXCR to the RT-PCR reads. The table shows approximately 32,000 distinct CDR3 sequences, with 50% to 75% occurring only once. The sample here was T cells from blood (PBMCs), unsorted or a sorted subset (not recorded which), taken before or after yellow fever vaccination (not recorded which). Receptors were obtained from a woman aged 18-29 years who received the yellow fever vaccine.

The gene calls are TRBV4-3 and TRBJ2-7, with D unresolved. Between the trimmed V and J ends, which lost 6 bases and 2 bases, there was a span of 14 bases. Germline assignment: CDR1 LGHNA and CDR2 YSLEER. The CDR3 is 14 amino acids. Written as DNA, the CDR3 is TGCGCCAGCAGTTCTAGTGGTAATCCCTACGAGCAGTACTTC. This codes for CASSSSGNPYEQYF.

This chain connects TRBV6-2 or TRBV6-3 to TRBJ2-3, with D tentatively TRBD2 (5 bases). V was trimmed by 0 bases and J by 2 bases, leaving 24 bases between them. In germline, CDR1 is MNHEY, CDR2 SVGEGT. The CDR3 extends over 20 amino acids. This CDR3 is CASSYSSGRGWTFYTDTQYF. DNA of the CDR3: TGTGCCAGCAGTTACTCGTCTGGACGCGGGTGGACCTTTTACACAGATACGCAGTATTTT.

The chain links TRBV29-1 to TRBJ1-1; 9 bases match TRBD1. J lost 0 bases, V lost 5 bases, and 10 bases had no gene match. Germline V CDR1 and CDR2: SQVTM, ANQGSEA. This CDR3 has 16 amino acids. In DNA, the CDR3 is TGCAGCGTTCGGAGACAGGGGGATTACATGAACACTGAAGCTTTCTTT. This sequence encodes CSVRRQGDYMNTEAFF.

V is TRBV19 and J is TRBJ2-1; D gene unclear. The germline gives CDR1 LNHDA, CDR2 SQIVND (reference sequence). The CDR3 has 16 residues. Trimming took 3 bases from V and 7 from J, leaving 19 bases between them. CDR3 sequence reads: CASSIESSVGWNEQFF. The CDR3 bases are TGTGCCAGTAGTATCGAGTCTTCCGTGGGGTGGAATGAGCAGTTCTTC.

The table lists this clonotype with a few counts. The chain recombines TRBV29-1 with TRBJ1-2; D is perhaps TRBD1 (6 bases). This CDR3 comprises 13 residues. Germline CDR1 is SQVTM and CDR2 is ANQGSEA. V lost 6 bases and J lost 1, with 12 bases in between. The CDR3 DNA follows: TGCAGCGTCCCTCACAGGGATAACTATGGCTACACCTTC. Amino acids: CSVPHRDNYGYTF.

This chain connects TRBV29-1 to TRBJ2-3; the D gene could be TRBD1 or TRBD2 (5 bases each). With 7 bases removed from V and 2 bases from J, the gap between germline ends came to 10 bases. The germline V gene has CDR1 SQVTM and CDR2 ANQGSEA. The length of the CDR3 is 12 residues. In DNA form, the CDR3 reads TGCAGCGCGGGACCTAACACAGATACGCAGTATTTT. It specifies CSAGPNTDTQYF.

This chain uses TRBV18 with TRBJ1-1; D is unclear. Germline V gene data show CDR1 as KGHSH and CDR2 as LQKENI. Trimming removed 3 bases at V and 1 base at J, with 9 bases between. The CDR3 contains 14 residues. Written as DNA, the CDR3 is TGTGCCAGCTCACCTCAGTTCGGGAACACTGAAGCTTTCTTT. It yields the protein CASSPQFGNTEAFF.

This clonotype was counted between two and nine times. The chain has TRBV10-1 and TRBJ2-3; TRBD2 matches at 14 bases. Germline V gene sequence: CDR1 WNHNN, CDR2 SYGVQD (reference sequence). This CDR3 has 18 residues. Trimming at V came to 6 bases and at J to 0 bases, leaving 8 bases not matched to a gene. The DNA of the CDR3 is TGCGCCAGCAGCGACGGGACTAGCGGGGGCCCTAGCACAGATACGCAGTATTTT. The encoded protein is CASSDGTSGGPSTDTQYF.

DNA for the CDR3: TGTGCCAGCAGCCGAACCGGGGGGGCGGGCAATGAGCAGTTCTTC. Translated, it gives CASSRTGGAGNEQFF. The V call is TRBV5-4, the J call TRBJ2-1; 8 bases are a match to TRBD2. Germline CDR1 is SGHNT and CDR2 is YYREEE (reference sequence). V lost 4 bases, J lost 6 bases, and 9 bases stayed unmatched. This CDR3 region has 15 residues.

The sample holds one count of this clonotype. The CDR3 coding sequence is TGTGCCAGCTCTTCGTCGGAATATGGCTACACCTTC. Its translation: CASSSSEYGYTF. The chain has TRBV28 and TRBJ1-2; no firm D call. Germline V gene lookup returns CDR1 MDHEN and CDR2 SYDVKM. Trimming pared 8 bases from V and 5 bases from J, leaving 12 bases between. The CDR3 contains 12 residues.

The genes are TRBV10-3 and TRBJ2-7; 9 bases align to TRBD1. Trimming removed 6 bases from V and 0 bases from J; junction bases left unmatched: 3. The CDR3 spans 14 residues. Germline CDR1 and CDR2: ENHRY and SYGVKD. CDR3 sequence (DNA): TGTGCCATCAGCCGGGACAGGGACTCCTACGAGCAGTACTTC. Protein sequence: CAISRDRDSYEQYF.

The rearrangement joins TRBV12-1 to TRBJ2-2. TRBV12-1 is a pseudogene locus. This CDR3 contains 16 residues. In nucleotides, the CDR3 is TGTGCCAGCAGCTTTAAAGATCCGCCGCCAACCGGGGAGCTGTTTTTT. It is translated as CASSFKDPPPTGELFF.

This clonotype is a singleton in its sample. This sequence joins TRBV20-1 and TRBJ2-7, with TRBD2 matching over 13 bases. Germline V gene lookup returns CDR1 DFQATT and CDR2 SNEGSKA (reference sequence). V was clipped by 6 bases and J by 2 bases; unmatched bases: 7. There are 15 residues in the CDR3. The CDR3 DNA reads TGCAGTGCCTTCGGACTAGCGGGAGTGGCCTACGAGCAGTACTTC. This gives the protein CSAFGLAGVAYEQYF.

This clonotype has a handful of counts. The gene calls are TRBV18 and TRBJ2-2; D is uncertain. The V and J ends lost 2 bases and 4 bases respectively, with 5 bases between them. The CDR3 extends over 13 amino acids. CDR1 KGHSH and CDR2 LQKENI come from the germline V gene. CDR3 nucleotide sequence: TGTGCCAGCTCACCAGGGATCACCGGGGAGCTGTTTTTT. Its translation is CASSPGITGELFF.

The rearrangement joins TRBV18 to TRBJ1-2; 8 bases match TRBD1. Germline assignment: CDR1 KGHSH and CDR2 LQKENI. There are 15 residues in the CDR3. V lost 5 bases to trimming and J lost 4 bases; unmatched junction nucleotides: 9. As DNA, the CDR3 is TGTGCCAGCTCAACCGGACAGGGCCTCTCCTATGGCTACACCTTC. This gives the protein CASSTGQGLSYGYTF.

This sequence joins TRBV27 and TRBJ2-7; D is uncertain. CDR3 length: 13 residues. The V gene lost 6 bases and the J gene lost 2 bases, with 11 bases spanning the gap. Germline lookup yields CDR1 MNHEY and CDR2 SMNVEV (reference sequence). The CDR3 DNA is TGTGCCAGCAGAAGTCAAACGCCCTACGAGCAGTACTTC. It is translated as CASRSQTPYEQYF.

J is TRBJ2-1 and V is TRBV5-4; 8 bases line up with TRBD2. This CDR3 contains 18 residues. Losses at the gene ends were 0 bases for V and 3 bases for J; bases not matched to a gene: 11. Per germline, CDR1 SGHNT and CDR2 YYREEE (reference sequence). CDR3 DNA: TGTGCCAGCAGCTTGGATATCAGGACTAGCATATACTACAATGAGCAGTTCTTC. The encoded protein is CASSLDIRTSIYYNEQFF. Together with reference TRBV5-4 and TRBJ2-1, the CDR3 gives the full variable domain: ETGVTQSPTHLIKTRGQQVTLRCSSQSGHNTVSWYQQALGQGPQFIFQYYREEENGRGNFPPRFSGLQFPNYSSELNVNALELDDSALYLCASSLDIRTSIYYNEQFFGPGTRLTVL.